This TCR beta chain was recovered during a study of T cell repertoires in ileal Crohn's disease. TCRB immunosequencing input was roughly 500 nanograms of biopsy DNA per sample. Measured with immunoSEQ multiplex PCR; TCRdb has only the in-frame clones, and not every one. The repertoire holds about 5,200 clones, around 81% seen once, with about 5.9% in the top ten. This clone came up once. The CDR3 is 15 residues long. V shed 0 bases, J shed 3 bases, and the junction held 0 bases outside the gene matches. Germline lookup yields CDR1 MRHNA and CDR2 SNTAGT. Adults with ileal or ileocolonic Crohn's disease and an indication for resection were eligible.

The sample comprised ileal tissue. The receptor comes from an adult with Crohn's disease. The V and J genes are TRBV6-4 and TRBJ2-1; 9 nucleotides line up with TRBD2. The CDR3 protein is CASSDSSGSYNEQFF. The CDR3 coding sequence is TGTGCCAGCAGTGACTCTAGCGGGAGCTACAATGAGCAGTTCTTC.